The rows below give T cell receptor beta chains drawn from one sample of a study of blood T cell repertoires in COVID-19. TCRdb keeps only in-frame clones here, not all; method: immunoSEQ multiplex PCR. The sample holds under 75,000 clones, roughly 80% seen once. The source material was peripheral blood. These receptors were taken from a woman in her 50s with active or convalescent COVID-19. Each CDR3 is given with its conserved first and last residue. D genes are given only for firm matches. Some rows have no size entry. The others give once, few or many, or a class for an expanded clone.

TGTGCCAGCAGTCAGCCTAGCGGTTCAAACAATGAGCAGTTCTTC | CASSQPSGSNNEQFF | - | TRBV6-5 | TRBD2 | TRBJ2-1
TGTGCCAGCAGTTTATTCCCGACAGATACGCAGTATTTT | CASSLFPTDTQYF | - | TRBV27 | - | TRBJ2-3
TGTGCCAGCAGCTTGGCCAGCGGGAGAGTTAATGAGCAGTTCTTC | CASSLASGRVNEQFF | - | TRBV5-6 | TRBD2 | TRBJ2-1
TGTGCCAGCTCACCATCGGACAGCTTCAATCAGCCCCAGCATTTT | CASSPSDSFNQPQHF | - | TRBV18 | - | TRBJ1-5
TGTGCCAGCAGTTACCAGAATCAGCCCCAGCATTTT | CASSYQNQPQHF | - | TRBV6-5 | - | TRBJ1-5
TGTGCCAGTAGCCCTGGACAGGGGCGCTCTTTATATGAAAAACTGTTTTTT | CASSPGQGRSLYEKLFF | - | TRBV19 | TRBD1 | TRBJ1-4
TGTGCCTGGAGTCGTGACAGGGATTTCTATGGCTACACCTTC | CAWSRDRDFYGYTF | few | TRBV30 | TRBD1 | TRBJ1-2
TGTGCCACCTCGGGCGGGATGGGGCGGAGCGGGGAGCTGTTTTTT | CATSGGMGRSGELFF | once | TRBV11-2 | - | TRBJ2-2
TGTGCCAGCAGCTCGACAGGGTACGAGCAGTACTTC | CASSSTGYEQYF | - | TRBV4-2 | TRBD1 | TRBJ2-7
TGCGCCAGCAGCTCAGGTACTACTAGCGGGGAAGAGACCCAGTACTTC | CASSSGTTSGEETQYF | - | TRBV5-1 | TRBD2 | TRBJ2-5
TGTGCCAGCAGTTCACTAGCGGGAGTGGACGAGCAGTACTTC | CASSSLAGVDEQYF | - | TRBV6-2/TRBV6-3 | TRBD2 | TRBJ2-7
TGTGCCAGCAGCCACCGGAACCGGGAAGGAGATACGCAGTATTTT | CASSHRNREGDTQYF | - | TRBV4-2 | - | TRBJ2-3
TGTGCCAGCAGTTTTGACAGGGGGGGTTCCGAGCAGTACTTC | CASSFDRGGSEQYF | once | TRBV28 | TRBD1 | TRBJ2-7
TGTGCCAGCAGTGATGCGGGACAGGGATACGAGCAGTACTTC | CASSDAGQGYEQYF | - | TRBV25-1 | TRBD1 | TRBJ2-7
TGTGCCAGCAGTGCTAACCCTCAGGGTCCTCTTGAAAAACTGTTTTTT | CASSANPQGPLEKLFF | - | TRBV2 | - | TRBJ1-4
TGTGCCAGCAGTACGGGACAGTCCTACAATGAGCAGTTCTTC | CASSTGQSYNEQFF | few | TRBV25-1 | TRBD1 | TRBJ2-1
TGCGCCAGCAGCTATTCGACAGGGGGCGAAGGTTTTCAAGAGACCCAGTACTTC | CASSYSTGGEGFQETQYF | - | TRBV5-1 | TRBD1 | TRBJ2-5
TGCGCCAGCAGTTTATGGGGGGAGGAATACAATGAGCAGTTCTTC | CASSLWGEEYNEQFF | - | TRBV5-1 | - | TRBJ2-1
TGTGCCAGCAGCGTAGGGGCCTCAAACATTCAGTACTTC | CASSVGASNIQYF | once | TRBV9 | - | TRBJ2-4
TGTGCCAGCAGTTTTGGCAGTAACTACGAGCAGTACTTC | CASSFGSNYEQYF | - | TRBV27 | - | TRBJ2-7
TGTGCCAGCAGTGAGTGGAGGGACTACACCGGGGAGCTGTTTTTT | CASSEWRDYTGELFF | - | TRBV2 | - | TRBJ2-2
TGCGCCAGCAGCTTGGAGGGGATCTATGAGCAGTTCTTC | CASSLEGIYEQFF | - | TRBV5-1 | - | TRBJ2-1
TGCGCCAGCAGCCAGAGGGGGATCTCCTACAATGAGCAGTTCTTC | CASSQRGISYNEQFF | once | TRBV4-1 | - | TRBJ2-1
TGTGCCAGTCCGGGACAGGGAGGAAACACCATATATTTT | CASPGQGGNTIYF | few | TRBV19 | TRBD1 | TRBJ1-3
TGTGCCAGTAGTATAGAGGGGGCTCTAACCGGGGAGCTGTTTTTT | CASSIEGALTGELFF | - | TRBV19 | - | TRBJ2-2
TGTGCCAGCAGCGTAGGGGCTAGCGGGAGGAATGAGCAGTTCTTC | CASSVGASGRNEQFF | once | TRBV9 | TRBD2 | TRBJ2-1
TGTGCCAGCAAGGGCGAGACTAGCGTTAGTGAGCAGTTCTTC | CASKGETSVSEQFF | - | TRBV2 | TRBD2 | TRBJ2-1
TGTGCCAGCAGTGCCCGACAGGGGTTCGCTGAAGCTTTCTTT | CASSARQGFAEAFF | - | TRBV25-1 | TRBD1 | TRBJ1-1
TGTGCCAGCTCCATAGCGGGAGCCGGGGAGCTGTTTTTT | CASSIAGAGELFF | - | TRBV5-4 | TRBD2 | TRBJ2-2
TGTGCCAGTAGCCAGACAGGGGGAGGCTTTAGCTCCTACAATGAGCAGTTCTTC | CASSQTGGGFSSYNEQFF | - | TRBV19 | TRBD1 | TRBJ2-1
TGTGCCAGCAGTTACGGAGCCAACTACGAGCAGTACTTC | CASSYGANYEQYF | - | TRBV6-5 | - | TRBJ2-7